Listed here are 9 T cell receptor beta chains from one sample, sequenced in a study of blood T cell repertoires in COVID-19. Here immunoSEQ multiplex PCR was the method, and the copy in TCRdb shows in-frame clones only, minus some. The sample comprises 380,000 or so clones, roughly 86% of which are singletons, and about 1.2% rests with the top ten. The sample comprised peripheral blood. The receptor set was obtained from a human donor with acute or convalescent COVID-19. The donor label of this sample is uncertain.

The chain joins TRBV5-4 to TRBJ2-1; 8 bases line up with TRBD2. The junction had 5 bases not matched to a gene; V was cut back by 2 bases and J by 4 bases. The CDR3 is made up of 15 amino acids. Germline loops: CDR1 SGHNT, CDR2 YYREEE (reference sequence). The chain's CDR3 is CASSFGAGGYNEQFF. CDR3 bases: TGTGCCAGCAGCTTCGGCGCGGGAGGATACAATGAGCAGTTCTTC. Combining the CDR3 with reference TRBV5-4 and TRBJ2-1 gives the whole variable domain ETGVTQSPTHLIKTRGQQVTLRCSSQSGHNTVSWYQQALGQGPQFIFQYYREEENGRGNFPPRFSGLQFPNYSSELNVNALELDDSALYLCASSFGAGGYNEQFFGPGTRLTVL.

The CDR3 sequence: CASSSSGGQNIQYF. Here the CDR3 DNA reads TGCGCCAGCAGCTCTTCAGGGGGGCAAAACATTCAGTACTTC. The rearrangement uses TRBV5-1 and TRBJ2-4, with a tentative D call TRBD1 (7 bases). This CDR3 region has 14 residues. V shed 3 bases and J shed 5 bases, with 12 bases lying between them. CDR1 is SGHRS and CDR2 is YFSETQ in the germline V gene.

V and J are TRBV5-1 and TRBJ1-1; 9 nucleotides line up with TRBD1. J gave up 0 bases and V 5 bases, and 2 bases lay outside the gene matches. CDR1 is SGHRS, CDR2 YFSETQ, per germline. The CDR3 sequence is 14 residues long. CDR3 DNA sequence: TGCGCCAGCAGGACAGGGGGGATGAACACTGAAGCTTTCTTT. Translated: CASRTGGMNTEAFF.

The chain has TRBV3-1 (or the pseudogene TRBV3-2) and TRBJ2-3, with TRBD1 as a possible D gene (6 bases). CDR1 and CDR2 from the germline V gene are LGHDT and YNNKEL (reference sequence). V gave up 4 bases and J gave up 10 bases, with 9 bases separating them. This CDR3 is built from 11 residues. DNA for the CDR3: TGTGCCAGCAGCCGGCAGGGGTCGCAGTATTTT. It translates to CASSRQGSQYF.

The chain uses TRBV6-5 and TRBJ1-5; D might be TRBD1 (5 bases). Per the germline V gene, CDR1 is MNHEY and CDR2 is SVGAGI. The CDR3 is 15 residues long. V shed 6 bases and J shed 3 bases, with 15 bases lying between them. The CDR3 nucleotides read TGTGCCAGCAGAGCCCGACAGCTGGTCAATCAGCCCCAGCATTTT. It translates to CASRARQLVNQPQHF.

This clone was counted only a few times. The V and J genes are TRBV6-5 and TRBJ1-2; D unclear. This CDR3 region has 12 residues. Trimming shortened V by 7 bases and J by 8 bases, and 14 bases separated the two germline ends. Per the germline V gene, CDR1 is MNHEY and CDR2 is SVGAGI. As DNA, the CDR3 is TGTGCCAGCAACCCTAGGAGGGAAGGCTACACCTTC. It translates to CASNPRREGYTF.

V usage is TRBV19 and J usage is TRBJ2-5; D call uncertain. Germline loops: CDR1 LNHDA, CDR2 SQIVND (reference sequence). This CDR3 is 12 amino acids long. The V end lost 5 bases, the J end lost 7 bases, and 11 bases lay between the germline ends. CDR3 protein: CASSLASGTQYF. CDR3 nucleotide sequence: TGTGCCAGTAGTCTCGCTTCCGGGACCCAGTACTTC. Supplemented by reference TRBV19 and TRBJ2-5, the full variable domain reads DGGITQSPKYLFRKEGQNVTLSCEQNLNHDAMYWYRQDPGQGLRLIYYSQIVNDFQKGDIAEGYSVSREKKESFPLTVTSAQKNPTAFYLCASSLASGTQYFGPGTRLLVL.

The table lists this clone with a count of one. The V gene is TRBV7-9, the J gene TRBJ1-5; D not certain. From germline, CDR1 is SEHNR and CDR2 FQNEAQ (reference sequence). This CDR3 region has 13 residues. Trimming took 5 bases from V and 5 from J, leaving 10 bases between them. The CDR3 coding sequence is TGTGCCAGCAGCCCCACTAAAGATCAGCCCCAGCATTTT. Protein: CASSPTKDQPQHF. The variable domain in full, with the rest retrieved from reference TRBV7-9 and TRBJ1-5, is DTGVSQNPRHKITKRGQNVTFRCDPISEHNRLYWYRQTLGQGPEFLTYFQNEAQLEKSRLLSDRFSAERPKGSFSTLEIQRTEQGDSAMYLCASSPTKDQPQHFGDGTRLSIL.

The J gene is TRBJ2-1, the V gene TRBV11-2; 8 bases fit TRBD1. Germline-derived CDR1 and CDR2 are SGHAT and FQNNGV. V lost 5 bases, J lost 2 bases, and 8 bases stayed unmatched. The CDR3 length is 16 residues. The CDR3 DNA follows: TGTGCCAGCAGCCTATCCGGGACAGGCACCTACAATGAGCAGTTCTTC. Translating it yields CASSLSGTGTYNEQFF.